Sequencing of this T cell receptor beta chain was carried out in a study of human T cells and chemical hapten exposure. Study at large: Upper back patch tests used 0.01% DPC, scored after 6 days.

This CDR3 comprises 14 residues. Germline V gene sequence: CDR1 ENHRY, CDR2 SYGVKD. J gave up 3 bases and V 4 bases, and 6 bases lay outside the gene matches. This clonotype showed up many times. In TCRdb, the RACE reads were re-called with MiXCR into one record per CDR3 protein. The table lists 340,000 or so distinct CDR3 sequences, roughly 6.9% of them singletons, with 8% to 9% in the top ten. This sample's time point: patch test 1, 2 weeks after DPC sensitization. Treatment noted: therapeutic diphenylcyclopropenone sensitization with weekly scalp DPC. This sequence was found in a woman in her late teens or twenties with alopecia areata. Some clones in this sample may be carry-over from other donors' samples. The chain has TRBV10-3 and TRBJ2-7, with 7 positions matching TRBD1. The sequenced sample was whole blood, obtained in connection with sensitization to the hapten diphenylcyclopropenone (DPC). The chain's CDR3 is CAISVSTGNYEQYF. CDR3 nucleotide sequence: TGTGCCATCAGTGTTTCGACAGGGAACTACGAGCAGTACTTC.